The entry that follows covers one T cell receptor (beta chain) sequence. This clonotype has at least ten counts. Its antigen is currently not known. No quality values exist for individual bases; no much larger clone is one base distant. The data were taken from a study of early T cells in non-severe SARS-CoV-2 infection (dated by TCRdb to the early 2020s). About the study as a whole: Because TCR sequencing was done on bulk RNA from unsorted whole blood, the alpha and beta chains could not be paired. On the study overall, not on this receptor specifically: VDJdb matching was skewed toward anti-spike CD8 responses and likely underestimated virus-specific expansions by missing private and CD4 specificities.

The V end loses 6 bases and the J end loses 10 bases, and a stretch of 13 bases separates them. The CDR3 starts with the cysteine, ends with the phenylalanine, and has 12 residues. The entry retains the CDR3 DNA only, 36 bases that are in frame from base 1. Library construction relied on 5' RACE. The reads were generated on a NextSeq 500. The TCR library protocol attached unique molecular identifiers to individual cDNA molecules to correct for sequencing error and PCR bias. Both TCR alpha and beta chains were sequenced, and tight co-correlation was observed between alpha and beta sequence abundances in each sample. The authors' analysis ran thus. Decombinator V4 was used to perform V gene, J gene and CDR3 annotation of TCR sequences. TCRs were defined as expanded if a significant change between any two time points was detected under a Poisson model with p below 0.0001. Abundances of TCRs were expressed as counts per million after normalisation to the total number of TCRs sequenced in each sample. TRAV1-2 paired with TRAJ12, TRAJ20 or TRAJ33 defined MAIT TCRs, while TRAV10 paired with TRAJ18 defined iNKT TCRs. A search of VDJdb, accessed on 1 November 2021, was run for TCRs annotated to CMV, EBV and SARS-CoV-2, with TCRs annotated for multiple antigens excluded. TCRdb redid the processing of the public reads, applying fastp at Q25 and MiXCR, and retained in-frame beta chains. Duplicate CDR3 protein sequences are folded into a single record with the most common DNA and genes. For this entry, the V and J calls and clone size follow TCRdb and not the study's own pipeline. Counted in this sample were 30,000 to 45,000 distinct CDR3 sequences; roughly 4% of them appeared once. The ten largest make up about 9.1% of the sample.

Set within a cohort of healthcare workers in London, UK, this nested case-control study involved weekly PCR testing of nasopharyngeal swabs along with blood sampling. Between 23 and 31 March 2020, the week of the UK lockdown, healthcare workers were enrolled and then followed up weekly for as long as 16 weeks. The chain is encoded by TRBV12-3 or TRBV12-4 joined to TRBJ2-4; the D call is tentative, TRBD1 or TRBD2, as each matches 5 bases. This clonotype originated in an adult who was a healthcare worker with PCR-confirmed SARS-CoV-2 infection or an uninfected control (not recorded which). Sequenced input: whole blood. The DNA is as follows: TGTGCCAGCAGCCGGGACCCCGCTATTCAGTACTTC. The resulting protein is CASSRDPAIQYF.